The rows below give T cell receptor beta chains drawn from one sample of a study of cytomegalovirus exposure and HLA in healthy donors. Measured with immunoSEQ multiplex PCR; TCRdb has only the in-frame clones, and not every one. The sample lists roughly 190,000 clones; 83% were seen once. Sequencing input: PBMCs. These receptors were taken from a man between 40 and 49 years old in good health and CMV-seropositive. The CDR3 runs from the conserved cysteine through the conserved F or W. A D gene is named only where the DNA matches it firmly. Expanded clones are given a class, and other clones once, few, many or no size at all.

TRBJ2-3 15 TRBD2 TRBV7-2 . CASSWGTGTRDTQYF TGTGCCAGCAGCTGGGGAACCGGGACTAGGGATACGCAGTATTTT
TRBJ2-5 15 TRBD1 TRBV30 . CAWTTPTGVPPTQYF TGTGCCTGGACCACACCCACAGGGGTCCCCCCGACCCAGTACTTC
TRBJ2-5 14 . TRBV30 . CASWGRESQKTQYF TGTGCCTCCTGGGGGCGGGAGTCTCAAAAGACCCAGTACTTC
TRBJ1-1 14 TRBD1 TRBV5-1 . CASSLEAGGTEAFF TGCGCCAGCAGCTTGGAGGCAGGGGGCACTGAAGCTTTCTTT
TRBJ1-5 17 TRBD1 TRBV2 . CASSGDRGRGGNQPQHF TGTGCCAGCAGTGGAGACAGGGGGCGGGGGGGCAATCAGCCCCAGCATTTT
TRBJ1-1 13 . TRBV9 . CASSVVANTEAFF TGTGCCAGCAGCGTAGTAGCGAACACTGAAGCTTTCTTT
TRBJ2-7 14 . TRBV27 . CASRRDSQVSEQYF TGTGCCAGCAGGAGGGACTCCCAAGTCTCCGAGCAGTACTTC
TRBJ1-5 15 . TRBV7-9 . CASSPPGGGNQPQHF TGTGCCAGCAGCCCCCCCGGGGGTGGCAATCAGCCCCAGCATTTT
TRBJ2-7 12 . TRBV15 . CATSRSNYEQYF TGTGCCACCAGCAGATCAAATTACGAGCAGTACTTC
TRBJ2-7 14 . TRBV6-5 . CASSYSISSGEQYF TGTGCCAGCAGTTACTCGATTTCATCGGGCGAGCAGTACTTC
TRBJ2-7 13 . TRBV18 . CASSAQPQNEQYF TGTGCCAGCTCAGCGCAACCACAGAACGAGCAGTACTTC
TRBJ2-5 12 . TRBV27 . CASGNRDETQYF TGTGCCAGCGGAAACAGGGATGAGACCCAGTACTTC
TRBJ1-5 13 . TRBV7-2 . CASSSVPGQPQHF TGTGCCAGCAGCTCAGTACCTGGTCAGCCCCAGCATTTT
TRBJ1-2 16 TRBD1 TRBV5-1 . CASSETGTGSSYGYTF TGCGCCAGCAGCGAGACCGGGACAGGGTCTAGCTATGGCTACACCTTC
TRBJ2-7 13 . TRBV5-1 . CASSKLGEDEQYF TGCGCCAGCAGCAAACTCGGGGAAGACGAGCAGTACTTC
TRBJ1-2 17 TRBD1 TRBV27 . CASSLGARQGARYGYTF TGTGCCAGCAGTTTAGGAGCCCGCCAGGGGGCGCGATATGGCTACACCTTC
TRBJ2-1 16 . TRBV18 . CASSPTAGSSYNEQFF TGTGCCAGCTCACCAACGGCGGGGAGCTCCTACAATGAGCAGTTCTTC
TRBJ2-5 19 . TRBV7-9 . CASSSEGGEQTTYQETQYF TGTGCCAGCAGCTCAGAGGGGGGGGAACAGACCACGTACCAAGAGACCCAGTACTTC
TRBJ1-4 19 TRBD1 TRBV7-8 . CASSLARVITGATNEKLFF TGTGCCAGCAGCTTAGCGCGGGTTATAACAGGGGCAACTAATGAAAAACTGTTTTTT
TRBJ2-1 14 . TRBV5-1 . CASSLDRIYNEQFF TGCGCCAGCAGCTTGGACAGGATCTACAATGAGCAGTTCTTC
TRBJ2-2 15 . TRBV19 few CASSFKRTNTGELFF TGTGCCAGTAGCTTCAAGCGAACGAACACCGGGGAGCTGTTTTTT
TRBJ2-5 16 TRBD1 TRBV4-1 . CASSQGTGLGVETQYF TGCGCCAGCAGCCAAGGGACAGGGTTGGGGGTAGAGACCCAGTACTTC
TRBJ2-1 15 . TRBV7-2 . CASSYDYSAFYEQFF TGTGCCAGCAGCTACGACTACAGTGCTTTCTATGAGCAGTTCTTC
TRBJ2-1 14 . TRBV5-1 . CASSLTGVGNEQFF TGCGCCAGCAGCTTAACGGGAGTAGGCAATGAGCAGTTCTTC
TRBJ2-7 13 . TRBV15 . CATSREATYEQYF TGTGCCACCAGCAGAGAAGCAACCTACGAGCAGTACTTC
TRBJ2-2 15 TRBD2 TRBV6-6 . CARLAGGANTGELFF TGTGCCAGACTAGCGGGAGGGGCGAACACCGGGGAGCTGTTTTTT
TRBJ1-1 16 . TRBV15 . CATSRDRAGGNTEAFF TGTGCCACCAGCAGAGATCGGGCAGGAGGGAACACTGAAGCTTTCTTT
TRBJ2-7 16 TRBD2 TRBV7-8 . CASSPGTSGRIYEQYF TGTGCCAGCAGCCCCGGGACTAGCGGGAGGATATACGAGCAGTACTTC
TRBJ2-3 17 TRBD2 TRBV28 . CASSPGGLASSTDTQYF TGTGCCAGCAGCCCAGGGGGACTAGCGTCGAGCACAGATACGCAGTATTTT
TRBJ2-5 13 . TRBV29-1 . CSVDPGDLGTQYF TGCAGCGTTGATCCAGGGGACCTGGGGACCCAGTACTTC
TRBJ1-1 13 TRBD1 TRBV18 . CASSPKQGTEAFF TGTGCCAGCTCCCCAAAACAGGGGACTGAAGCTTTCTTT
TRBJ2-7 16 . TRBV23-1 . CASSQSRDSPSYEQYF TGCGCCAGCAGTCAATCCCGGGACTCTCCCTCCTACGAGCAGTACTTC
TRBJ1-3 17 . TRBV7-9 few CASSPFGGGRAGNTIYF TGTGCCAGCAGCCCTTTTGGGGGGGGCAGGGCTGGAAACACCATATATTTT
TRBJ2-3 14 . TRBV9 . CASSVDSGADTQYF TGTGCCAGCAGCGTAGATTCAGGGGCAGATACGCAGTATTTT
TRBJ1-4 14 . TRBV6-1 . CASSTGSRDEKLFF TGTGCCAGCAGTACAGGGTCTCGAGATGAAAAACTGTTTTTT
TRBJ2-7 14 TRBD1 TRBV5-6 . CASPYRGRCYEQYF TGTGCCAGCCCTTACAGGGGGCGATGCTACGAGCAGTACTTC
TRBJ2-5 12 . TRBV7-9 . CASSSSWEEQYF TGTGCCAGCAGCTCTAGCTGGGAGGAGCAGTACTTC
TRBJ2-2 15 . TRBV27 . CASSLGSGGVGELFF TGTGCCAGCAGTTTAGGGTCGGGTGGTGTCGGGGAGCTGTTTTTT
TRBJ1-1 13 . TRBV19 . CASSNYRDTEAFF TGTGCCAGTAGTAACTACAGGGACACTGAAGCTTTCTTT
TRBJ2-3 14 TRBD2 TRBV2 . CASSPGLARDTQYF TGTGCCAGCAGTCCGGGACTAGCAAGAGATACGCAGTATTTT
TRBJ2-4 16 TRBD1 TRBV7-9 once CASSLGQGELRNIQYF TGTGCCAGCAGCTTAGGGCAGGGGGAATTACGGAACATTCAGTACTTC
TRBJ1-3 14 . TRBV19 once CASSPESSGNTIYF TGTGCCAGTAGCCCCGAGAGCTCTGGAAACACCATATATTTT
TRBJ2-7 15 . TRBV4-1 . CASSPQQGAFYEQYF TGCGCCAGCAGCCCCCAACAGGGAGCGTTCTACGAGCAGTACTTC
TRBJ2-3 14 . TRBV28 . CASRKEGHTDTQYF TGTGCCAGCAGGAAAGAGGGACACACAGATACGCAGTATTTT
TRBJ1-2 14 TRBD1 TRBV7-9 once CASSWTGTYYGYTF TGTGCCAGCAGCTGGACAGGGACCTACTATGGCTACACCTTC
TRBJ1-1 11 . TRBV30 . CAWADSAEAFF TGTGCCTGGGCTGACTCGGCTGAAGCTTTCTTT
TRBJ2-5 15 TRBD2 TRBV7-2 . CASSLEGLYQETQYF TGTGCCAGCAGCTTAGAGGGACTATATCAAGAGACCCAGTACTTC
TRBJ1-1 18 . TRBV19 . CASSIGLRGLGRETEAFF TGTGCCAGTAGTATCGGTCTGAGAGGACTGGGTCGGGAGACTGAAGCTTTCTTT
TRBJ2-4 14 TRBD1 TRBV6-5 . CASSLGTGKGIQYF TGTGCCAGCAGTCTTGGGACAGGGAAGGGCATTCAGTACTTC
TRBJ2-6 13 . TRBV19 once CASSRVGANVLTF TGTGCCAGTAGTCGAGTTGGGGCCAACGTCCTGACTTTC